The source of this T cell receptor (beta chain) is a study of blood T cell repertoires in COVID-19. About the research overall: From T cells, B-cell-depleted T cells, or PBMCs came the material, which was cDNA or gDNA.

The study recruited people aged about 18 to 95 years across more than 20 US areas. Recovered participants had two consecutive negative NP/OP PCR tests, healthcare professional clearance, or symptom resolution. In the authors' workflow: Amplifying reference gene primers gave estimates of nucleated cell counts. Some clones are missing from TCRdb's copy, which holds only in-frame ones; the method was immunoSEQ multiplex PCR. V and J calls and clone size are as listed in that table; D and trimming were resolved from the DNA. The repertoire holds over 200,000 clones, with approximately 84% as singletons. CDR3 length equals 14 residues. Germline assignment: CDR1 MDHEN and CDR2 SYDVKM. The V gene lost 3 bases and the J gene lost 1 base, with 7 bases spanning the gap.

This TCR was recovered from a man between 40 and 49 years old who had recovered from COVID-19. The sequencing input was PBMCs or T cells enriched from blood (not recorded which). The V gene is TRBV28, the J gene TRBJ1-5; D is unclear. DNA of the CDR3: TGTGCCAGCAGTTTGGCGGAGAGCAATCAGCCCCAGCATTTT. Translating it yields CASSLAESNQPQHF.